The text below deals with one TCR beta chain. The data originate from a study of blood T cell repertoires in COVID-19. Study details: Material from acute and convalescent COVID-19 was sourced from the United States, Italy and Spain. PBMCs, B-cell-depleted T cells, or T cells were the source of the cDNA or gDNA that made up the material.

Source study methods: Cell counts per sample came from amplifying reference gene primers. The table came from immunoSEQ multiplex PCR; TCRdb's copy has only in-frame clones and leaves some out. V and J calls and clone size are given by that table; D and trimming were obtained from the DNA. Among approximately 110,000 clones listed, 82% were seen once. Trimming left V 2 bases short and J 1 base short, with 14 bases between. This CDR3 is built from 16 residues. In germline, CDR1 is LGHDT, CDR2 YNNKEL (reference sequence). The TCR sequence derives from a man between 65 and 80 years old with acute or convalescent COVID-19. The sample consisted of peripheral blood. The chain has TRBV3-1 (or the pseudogene TRBV3-2) and TRBJ1-1; unclear D gene. CDR3 amino acids: CASSQMRRLGNTEAFF. For the CDR3, the DNA is TGTGCCAGCAGCCAAATGAGGCGGTTAGGGAACACTGAAGCTTTCTTT.